This TCR beta chain was captured by sequencing in a study of blood T cell repertoires in COVID-19. Study overall: From T cells, B-cell-depleted T cells, or PBMCs came the material, which was cDNA or gDNA.

While infection was still active, Seattle patients were enrolled and then followed longitudinally. The authors' processing: Quantification of nucleated cells was approximated via reference gene primer amplification. Clones were read by immunoSEQ multiplex PCR, and TCRdb kept only the in-frame ones, dropping some. The V and J calls and the clone size are those of that table, but D and trimming were determined from the DNA. The repertoire holds some 220,000 clones, with 85% as singletons. V shed 0 bases and J shed 6 bases, with 8 bases lying between them. In germline, CDR1 is MGHRA, CDR2 YSYEKL. The CDR3 contains 14 residues.

This chain uses TRBV4-1 with TRBJ2-2; the D gene is possibly TRBD2 (6 bases). Material for sequencing was peripheral blood. The source is a man aged 50 or older with COVID-19, enrolled during active disease. The CDR3 spells CASSQETGAGELFF. For the CDR3, the DNA is TGCGCCAGCAGCCAAGAGACGGGGGCCGGGGAGCTGTTTTTT.